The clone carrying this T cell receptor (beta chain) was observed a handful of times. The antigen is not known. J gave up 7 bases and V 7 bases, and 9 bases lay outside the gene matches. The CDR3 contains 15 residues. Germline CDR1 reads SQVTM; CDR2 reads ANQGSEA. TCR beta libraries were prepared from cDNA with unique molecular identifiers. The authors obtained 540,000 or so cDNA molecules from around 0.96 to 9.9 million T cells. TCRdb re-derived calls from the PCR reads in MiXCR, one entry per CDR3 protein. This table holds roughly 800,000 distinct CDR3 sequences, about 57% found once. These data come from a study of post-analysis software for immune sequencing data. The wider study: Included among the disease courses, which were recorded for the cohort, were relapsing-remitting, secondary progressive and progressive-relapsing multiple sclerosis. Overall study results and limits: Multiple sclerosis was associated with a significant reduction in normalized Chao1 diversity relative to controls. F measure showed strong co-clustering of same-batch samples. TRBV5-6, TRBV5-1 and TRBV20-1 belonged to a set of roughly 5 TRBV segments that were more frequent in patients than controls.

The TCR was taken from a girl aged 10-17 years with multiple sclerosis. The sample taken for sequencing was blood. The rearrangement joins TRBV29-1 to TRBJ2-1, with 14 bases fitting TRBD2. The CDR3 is CSGSRGTSGSNEQFF. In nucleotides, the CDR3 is TGCAGCGGGAGTCGAGGGACTAGCGGGAGTAATGAGCAGTTCTTC.